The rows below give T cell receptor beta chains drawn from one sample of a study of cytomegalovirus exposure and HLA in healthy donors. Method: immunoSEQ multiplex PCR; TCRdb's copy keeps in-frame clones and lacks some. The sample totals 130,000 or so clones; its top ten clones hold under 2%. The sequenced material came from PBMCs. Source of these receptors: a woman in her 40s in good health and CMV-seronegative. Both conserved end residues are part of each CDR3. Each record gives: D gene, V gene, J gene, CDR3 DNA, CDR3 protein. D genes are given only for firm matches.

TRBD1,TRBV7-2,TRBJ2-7,TGTGCCAGCAGCATGACGGGACAGACATACGAGCAGTACTTC,CASSMTGQTYEQYF
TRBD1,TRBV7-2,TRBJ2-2,TGTGCCAGCAGCTTCCGGGACAGGGGGGCCGGGGAGCTGTTTTTT,CASSFRDRGAGELFF
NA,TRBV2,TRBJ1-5,TGTGCCAGCAGTGAAGCGCACCGCTACAATCAGCCCCAGCATTTT,CASSEAHRYNQPQHF
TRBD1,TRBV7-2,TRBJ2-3,TGTGCCAGCAGCACCCAGGGGGACACAGATACGCAGTATTTT,CASSTQGDTDTQYF
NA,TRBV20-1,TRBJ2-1,TGCAGTGCTAGTGTGGAGAATGAGCAGTTCTTC,CSASVENEQFF
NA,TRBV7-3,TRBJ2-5,TGTGCCAGCAGCCCGACCGCGGGGACCCAGTACTTC,CASSPTAGTQYF
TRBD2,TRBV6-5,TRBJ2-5,TGTGCCACCAAAGGGAGGGGCCCACAAGAGACCCAGTACTTC,CATKGRGPQETQYF
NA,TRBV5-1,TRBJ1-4,TGCGCCAGCAGCCGGGCCGGACAACCATATAATGAAAAACTGTTTTTT,CASSRAGQPYNEKLFF
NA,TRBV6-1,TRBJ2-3,TGTGCCAGCAGTAAACTAGGTAGGGCAGATACGCAGTATTTT,CASSKLGRADTQYF
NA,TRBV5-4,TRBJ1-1,TGTGCCAGCAGCTTGCCCAGGGCGGGAAACACTGAAGCTTTCTTT,CASSLPRAGNTEAFF
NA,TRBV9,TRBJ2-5,TGTGCCAGCAGCCTAGGTGGGCCAGAGACCCAGTACTTC,CASSLGGPETQYF
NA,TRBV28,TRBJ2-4,TGTGCCAGCAGTTTATCTTTACTAGCCAAAAACATTCAGTACTTC,CASSLSLLAKNIQYF
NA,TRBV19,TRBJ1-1,TGTGCCAGTAGTATAGAATCAGGGGTGGACTTTGACACTGAAGCTTTCTTT,CASSIESGVDFDTEAFF
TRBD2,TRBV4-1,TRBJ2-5,TGCGCCAGCAGCCAGGAACTAGCGGGGAGGGGAGAGACCCAGTACTTC,CASSQELAGRGETQYF
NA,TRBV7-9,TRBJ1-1,TGTGCCAGCACCCCCGGCTCGAAAGCCAGGACTGAAGCTTTCTTT,CASTPGSKARTEAFF
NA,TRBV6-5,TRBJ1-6,TGTGCCAGCAGTTCCCCCAAGGCAGGGTCCAATTCACCCCTCCACTTT,CASSSPKAGSNSPLHF
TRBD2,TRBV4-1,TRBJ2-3,TGCGCCAGCAGCCACCAAACCTCATCGGGGGGAACAGATACGCAGTATTTT,CASSHQTSSGGTDTQYF
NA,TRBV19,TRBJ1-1,TGTGCCAGTAGTGGGAGCGCTGAAGCTTTCTTT,CASSGSAEAFF
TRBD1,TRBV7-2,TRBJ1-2,TGTGCCAGCAGCCCAGGGGGCCGGACCTATGGCTACACCTTC,CASSPGGRTYGYTF
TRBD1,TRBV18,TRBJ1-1,TGTGCCAGCTCACCGTATACAGGGGTGGCCACTGAAGCTTTCTTT,CASSPYTGVATEAFF
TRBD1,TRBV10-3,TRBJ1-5,TGTGCCATCAGCCGGACAGGGCCCAATCAGCCCCAGCATTTT,CAISRTGPNQPQHF
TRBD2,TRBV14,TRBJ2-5,TGTGCCAGCAGCCAAAATAACGGGGGGGCCCAGTACTTC,CASSQNNGGAQYF
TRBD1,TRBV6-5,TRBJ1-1,TGTGCCAGCAGTAGACAGGGTGAGCATTCTTTT,CASSRQGEHSF
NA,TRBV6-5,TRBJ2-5,TGTGCCAGCACTACAGGGTCAAAGACCCAGTACTTC,CASTTGSKTQYF